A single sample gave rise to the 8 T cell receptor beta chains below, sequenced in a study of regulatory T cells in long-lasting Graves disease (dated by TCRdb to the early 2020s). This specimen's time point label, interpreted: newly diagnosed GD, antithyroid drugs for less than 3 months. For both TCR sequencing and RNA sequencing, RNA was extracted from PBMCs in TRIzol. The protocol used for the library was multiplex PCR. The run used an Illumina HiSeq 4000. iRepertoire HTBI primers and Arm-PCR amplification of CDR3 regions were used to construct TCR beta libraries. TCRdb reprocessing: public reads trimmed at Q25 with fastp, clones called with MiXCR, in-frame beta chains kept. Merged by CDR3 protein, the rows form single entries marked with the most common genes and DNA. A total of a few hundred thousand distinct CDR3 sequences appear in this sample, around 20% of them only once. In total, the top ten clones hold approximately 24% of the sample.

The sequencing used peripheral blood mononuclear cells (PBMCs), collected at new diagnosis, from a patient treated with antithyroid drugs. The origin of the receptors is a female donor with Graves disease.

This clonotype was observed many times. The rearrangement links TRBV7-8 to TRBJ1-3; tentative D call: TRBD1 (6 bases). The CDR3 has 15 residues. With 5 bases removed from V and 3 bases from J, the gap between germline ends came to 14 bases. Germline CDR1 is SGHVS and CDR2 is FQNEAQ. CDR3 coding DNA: TGTGCCAGCAGCGAGGCTGGGACACTTGGAAACACCATATATTTT. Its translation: CASSEAGTLGNTIYF. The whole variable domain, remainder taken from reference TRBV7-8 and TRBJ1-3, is GAGVSQSPRYKVAKRGQDVALRCDPISGHVSLFWYQQALGQGPEFLTYFQNEAQLDKSGLPSDRFFAERPEGSVSTLKIQRTQQEDSAVYLCASSEAGTLGNTIYFGEGSWLTVV.

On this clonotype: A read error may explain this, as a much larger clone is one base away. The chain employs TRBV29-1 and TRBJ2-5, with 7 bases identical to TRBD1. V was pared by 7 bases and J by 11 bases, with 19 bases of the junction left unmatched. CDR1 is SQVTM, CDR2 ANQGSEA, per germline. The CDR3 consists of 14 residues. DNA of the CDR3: TGCAGCGCGGCTTCGGGACAGTATAACAATGAGCAGTACTTC. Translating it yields CSAASGQYNNEQYF.

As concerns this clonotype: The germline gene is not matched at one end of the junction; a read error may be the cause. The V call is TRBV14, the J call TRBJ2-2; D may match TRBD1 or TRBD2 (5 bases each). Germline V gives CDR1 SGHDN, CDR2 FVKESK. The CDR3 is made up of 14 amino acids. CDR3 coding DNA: TGTGCCAGCAGCCAGCCAGGGAACACCGGGAAGCTGTTTTTT. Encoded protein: CASSQPGNTGKLFF. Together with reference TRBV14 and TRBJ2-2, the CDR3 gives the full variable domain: EAGVTQFPSHSVIEKGQTVTLRCDPISGHDNLYWYRRVMGKEIKFLLHFVKESKQDESGMPNNRFLAERTGGTYSTLKVQPAELEDSGVYFCASSQPGNTGKLFFGEGSRLTVL.

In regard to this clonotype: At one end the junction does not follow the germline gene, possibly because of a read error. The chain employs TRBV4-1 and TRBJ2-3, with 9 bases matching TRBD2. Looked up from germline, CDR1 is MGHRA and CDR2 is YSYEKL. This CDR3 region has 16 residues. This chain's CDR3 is CASSQLAGLLTDAQYF. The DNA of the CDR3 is TGCGCCAGCAGCCAACTAGCGGGACTACTCACAGATGCGCAGTATTTT.

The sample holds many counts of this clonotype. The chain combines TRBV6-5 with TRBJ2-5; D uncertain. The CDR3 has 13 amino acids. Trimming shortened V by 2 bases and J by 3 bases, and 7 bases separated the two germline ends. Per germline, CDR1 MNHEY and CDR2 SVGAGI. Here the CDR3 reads CASSYTAEETQYF. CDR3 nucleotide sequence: TGTGCCAGCAGTTACACGGCGGAAGAGACCCAGTACTTC.

The DNA for the CDR3 is TGTGCCAGCAGCCGGATCCCTACAGGTACAGATACGCAGTATTTT. Translating it yields CASSRIPTGTDTQYF. The chain links TRBV7-9 to TRBJ2-3, with a weak D call TRBD1 (5 bases). Trimming cost V 5 bases and J 3 bases, with 15 bases left between them. Germline CDR1 reads SEHNR; CDR2 reads FQNEAQ (reference sequence). There are 15 residues in the CDR3.

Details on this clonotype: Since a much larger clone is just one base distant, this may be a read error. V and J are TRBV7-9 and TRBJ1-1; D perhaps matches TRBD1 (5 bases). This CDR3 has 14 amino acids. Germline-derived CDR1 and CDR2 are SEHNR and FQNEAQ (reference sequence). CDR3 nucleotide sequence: TGTACCAGCAGCTTTGGGACGGTTAACACTGAAGCTTTCTTT. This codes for CTSSFGTVNTEAFF.

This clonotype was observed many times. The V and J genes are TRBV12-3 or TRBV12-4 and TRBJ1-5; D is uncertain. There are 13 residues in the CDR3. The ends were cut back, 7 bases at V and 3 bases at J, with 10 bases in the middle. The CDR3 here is CASTVSYNQPQHF. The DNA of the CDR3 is TGTGCCAGCACCGTTAGCTACAATCAGCCCCAGCATTTT.